This T cell receptor beta chain was recorded in a study of blood T cell repertoires in COVID-19. Patients of the Seattle cohort, enrolled during active infection, were followed longitudinally. The junction had 4 bases not matched to a gene; V was cut back by 4 bases and J by 1 base. The CDR3 runs 15 residues. Germline CDR1 is SGHNT and CDR2 is YYREEE (reference sequence). TCRdb keeps only in-frame clones here, not all; method: immunoSEQ multiplex PCR. The sample has approximately 200,000 clones; 94% are singletons. The chain recombines TRBV5-4 with TRBJ2-2; the match to TRBD2 covers 7 bases. The clonotype comes from a man between 25 and 39 years old with COVID-19, enrolled during active disease. The specimen sequenced was peripheral blood. The chain's CDR3 is CASSPGRRNTGELFF. The CDR3, as DNA: TGTGCCAGCAGCCCCGGGAGGAGGAACACCGGGGAGCTGTTTTTT.